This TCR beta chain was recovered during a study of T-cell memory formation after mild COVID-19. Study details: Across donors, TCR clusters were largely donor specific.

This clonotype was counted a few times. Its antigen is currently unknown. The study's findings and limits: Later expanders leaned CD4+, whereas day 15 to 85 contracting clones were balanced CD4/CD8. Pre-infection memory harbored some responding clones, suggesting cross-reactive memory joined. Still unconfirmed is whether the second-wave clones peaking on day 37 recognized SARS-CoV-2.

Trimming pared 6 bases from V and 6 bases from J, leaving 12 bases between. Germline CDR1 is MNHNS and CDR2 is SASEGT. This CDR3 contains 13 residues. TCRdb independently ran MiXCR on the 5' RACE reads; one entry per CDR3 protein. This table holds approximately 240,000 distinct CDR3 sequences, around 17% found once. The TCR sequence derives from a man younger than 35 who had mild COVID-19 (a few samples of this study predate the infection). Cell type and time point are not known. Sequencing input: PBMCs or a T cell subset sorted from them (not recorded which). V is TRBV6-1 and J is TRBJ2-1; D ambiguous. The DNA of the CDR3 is TGTGCCAGCAGACGAAGAGGTGGCAATGAGCAGTTCTTC. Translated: CASRRRGGNEQFF.